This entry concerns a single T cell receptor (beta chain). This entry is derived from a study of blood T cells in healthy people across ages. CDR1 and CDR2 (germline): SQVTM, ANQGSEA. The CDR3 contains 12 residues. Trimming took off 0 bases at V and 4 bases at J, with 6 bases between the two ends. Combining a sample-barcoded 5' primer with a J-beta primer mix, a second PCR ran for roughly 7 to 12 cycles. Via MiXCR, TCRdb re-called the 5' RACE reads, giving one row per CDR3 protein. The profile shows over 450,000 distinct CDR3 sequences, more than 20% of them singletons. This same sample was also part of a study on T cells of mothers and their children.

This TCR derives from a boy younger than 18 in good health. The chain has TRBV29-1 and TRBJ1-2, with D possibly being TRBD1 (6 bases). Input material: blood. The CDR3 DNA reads TGCAGCGTTGAAGAAGGGGGCTATGGCTACACCTTC. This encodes CSVEEGGYGYTF.